The source of this T cell receptor beta chain is a study of T cell repertoires in cytomegalovirus infection. Study at large: CMV infection and matching HLA type were both indicated by public TCR beta signatures.

Germline loops: CDR1 SGHAT, CDR2 FQDESV (reference sequence). The CDR3 runs to 16 residues. Trimming left V 5 bases short and J 1 base short, with 14 bases between. Study results and caveats: HLA-C-restricted, CMV-specific TCR beta clonotypes were dominant ex vivo. CMV carriers with the relevant HLA were identified by cumulative public TCR beta family frequency.

TCRdb redid the calling of the reads with MiXCR, one entry per CDR3 protein. This table holds approximately 130,000 distinct CDR3 sequences, more than 20% found once. Regarding this clonotype: Its antigen is still unknown.

The sequencing input was PBMCs, sequenced either directly or after in vitro stimulation (not recorded which). This sequence was found in a human donor in good health (CMV status not recorded). Some clones in this sample may be carry-over from other donors' samples. The V and J genes are TRBV11-1 and TRBJ2-2, with unresolved D. The CDR3 sequence: CASSHGMDRNTGELFF. The CDR3 nucleotides are TGTGCCAGCAGCCATGGTATGGACCGGAACACCGGGGAGCTGTTTTTT.